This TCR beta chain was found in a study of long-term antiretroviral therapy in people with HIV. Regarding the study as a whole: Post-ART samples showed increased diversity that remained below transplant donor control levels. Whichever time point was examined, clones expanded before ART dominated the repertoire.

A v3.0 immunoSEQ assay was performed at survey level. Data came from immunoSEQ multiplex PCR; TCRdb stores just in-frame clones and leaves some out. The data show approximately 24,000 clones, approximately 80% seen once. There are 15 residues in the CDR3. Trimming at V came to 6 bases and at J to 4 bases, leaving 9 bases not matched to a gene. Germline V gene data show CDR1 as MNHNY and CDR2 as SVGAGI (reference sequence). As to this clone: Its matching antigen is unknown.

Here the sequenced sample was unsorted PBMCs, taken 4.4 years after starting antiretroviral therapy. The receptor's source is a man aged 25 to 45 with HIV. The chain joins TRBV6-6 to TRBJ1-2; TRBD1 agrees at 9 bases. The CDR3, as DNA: TGTGCCAGCAGCGGGCACAGGGGGCGCAGCTATGGCTACACCTTC. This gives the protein CASSGHRGRSYGYTF.